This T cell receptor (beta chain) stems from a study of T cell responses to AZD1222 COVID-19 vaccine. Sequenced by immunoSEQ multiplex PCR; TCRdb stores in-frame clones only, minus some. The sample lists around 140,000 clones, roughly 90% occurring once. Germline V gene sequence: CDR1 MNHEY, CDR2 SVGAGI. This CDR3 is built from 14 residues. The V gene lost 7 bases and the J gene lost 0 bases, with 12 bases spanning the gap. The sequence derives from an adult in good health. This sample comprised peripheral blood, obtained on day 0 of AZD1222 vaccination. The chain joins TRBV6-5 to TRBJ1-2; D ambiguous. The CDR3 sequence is CASTTDRANYGYTF. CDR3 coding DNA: TGTGCCAGCACTACGGACCGAGCTAACTATGGCTACACCTTC.